These 5 T cell receptor beta chains were sequenced from one sample in a study of blood T cell repertoires in COVID-19. Sequenced by immunoSEQ multiplex PCR; TCRdb stores in-frame clones only, minus some. Here the sample spans approximately 300,000 clones, about 90% being singletons. Input material: peripheral blood. The receptors were gathered from a woman in her 30s with COVID-19, enrolled during active disease.

This clone was seen a single time. The CDR3 DNA sequence: TGTGCCAGCAGCTTGGGAGTAAGTGAAAAACTGTTTTTT. It yields the protein CASSLGVSEKLFF. The chain carries TRBV5-4 and TRBJ1-4, with D unclear. The V gene lost 0 bases and the J gene lost 7 bases, with 7 bases spanning the gap. Germline CDR1 SGHNT, CDR2 YYREEE (reference sequence). CDR3 length: 13 amino acids.

V gene TRBV5-1 combines with J gene TRBJ2-5; TRBD2 aligns across 7 bases. The V segment lost 1 base and the J segment 2 bases; nucleotides outside the gene matches: 5. The CDR3 consists of 15 residues. In germline, CDR1 is SGHRS, CDR2 YFSETQ. CDR3 amino acids: CASSLFASGQETQYF. DNA for the CDR3: TGCGCCAGCAGCTTGTTCGCTAGCGGACAAGAGACCCAGTACTTC. The whole variable domain, remainder taken from reference TRBV5-1 and TRBJ2-5, is KAGVTQTPRYLIKTRGQQVTLSCSPISGHRSVSWYQQTPGQGLQFLFEYFSETQRNKGNFPGRFSGRQFSNSRSEMNVSTLELGDSALYLCASSLFASGQETQYFGPGTRLLVL.

The chain is built from TRBV30 and TRBJ2-5; TRBD2 might be the D (5 bases). Per the germline V gene, CDR1 is GTSNPN and CDR2 is SVGIG (reference sequence). Trimming cost V 5 bases and J 9 bases, with 19 bases left between them. This CDR3 region has 13 residues. DNA of the CDR3: TGTGCCTGGGGGTCTAAGGTCGTCGGGGCCCAGTACTTC. This encodes CAWGSKVVGAQYF.

In this sample, this clone turned up a few times. CDR3 DNA sequence: TGTGCCAGCATCCTGAGCTCTGGAAACACCATATATTTT. It is translated as CASILSSGNTIYF. The chain uses TRBV6-6 and TRBJ1-3; D uncertain. There are 13 residues in the CDR3. V was cut by 7 bases and J by 0 bases, with 7 bases left in between. In germline, CDR1 is MNHNY, CDR2 SVGAGI (reference sequence).

The table lists this clone with a few counts. The chain is built from TRBV5-3 and TRBJ1-6; 8 nucleotides agree with TRBD1. TRBV5-3 carries the ORF label, with uncertain function. V shed 4 bases and J 7 bases; nucleotides not matched to a gene: 7. CDR3 length: 15 amino acids. The CDR3 sequence: CARSPRDRKNSPLHF. CDR3 in DNA: TGTGCCAGAAGCCCCAGGGACAGGAAAAATTCACCCCTCCACTTT.